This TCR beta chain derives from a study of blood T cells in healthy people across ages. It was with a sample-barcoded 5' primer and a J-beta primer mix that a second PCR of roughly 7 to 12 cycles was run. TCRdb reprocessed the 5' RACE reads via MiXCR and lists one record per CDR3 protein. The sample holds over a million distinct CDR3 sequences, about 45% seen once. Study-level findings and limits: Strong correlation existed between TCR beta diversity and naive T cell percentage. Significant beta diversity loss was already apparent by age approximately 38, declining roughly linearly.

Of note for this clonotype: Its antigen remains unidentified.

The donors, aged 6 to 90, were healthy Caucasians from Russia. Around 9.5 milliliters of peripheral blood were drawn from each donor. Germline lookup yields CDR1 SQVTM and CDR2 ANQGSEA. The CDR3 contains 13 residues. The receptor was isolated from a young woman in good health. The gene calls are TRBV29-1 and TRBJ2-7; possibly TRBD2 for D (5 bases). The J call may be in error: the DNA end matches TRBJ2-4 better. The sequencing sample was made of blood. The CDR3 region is CSVLSGAKNIQYF. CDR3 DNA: TGCAGCGTTCTATCGGGGGCCAAAAACATTCAGTACTTC.